This T cell receptor (beta chain) was found in a study of chemoradiotherapy in HPV16-positive cancers. As for the study in general: Candidate HPV-specific T-cell clones and common TCR motifs came from functional assays in a couple of HPV16-positive patients.

Study-wide results and limits: Candidate HPV-specific clones and E7-related TCR motifs grew in tumor during treatment.

Repeated repertoire sampling spanned the course of chemoradiotherapy. Using immunoSEQ multiplex PCR, the repertoire was profiled, and TCRdb retains in-frame clones only, with some absent. Among around 13,000 clones listed, 60% to 80% were seen once. Trimming cost V 3 bases and J 6 bases, with 14 bases left between them. The CDR3 runs to 15 residues. The V gene's germline CDR1 is MNHEY and CDR2 SMNVEV (reference sequence). As for this clone: Antigen: not known.

This TCR derives from a human donor with HPV-associated anogenital cancer. The sample here was taken from a patient who underwent chemoradiotherapy. J is TRBJ1-4 and V is TRBV27, with D possibly matching TRBD1 (5 bases). The CDR3 reads CASSFSGGVYEKLFF. DNA of the CDR3: TGTGCCAGCAGTTTCTCCGGGGGGGTTTATGAAAAACTGTTTTTT.